A single sample gave rise to the 7 T cell receptor beta chains below, sequenced in a study of T cell responses to AZD1222 COVID-19 vaccine. Assay used: immunoSEQ multiplex PCR; TCRdb lists only in-frame clones, some missing. Among 100,000 to 150,000 clones listed, roughly 90% were seen once. Sequenced material: peripheral blood, taken on day 0 of AZD1222 vaccination. These receptor sequences come from an adult in good health.

Details on this clone: Germline is not matched at one junction end, which may reflect a read error. Other DNA sequences in this specimen translate into the identical CDR3. The J gene is TRBJ1-1, the V gene TRBV18; D possibly corresponds to TRBD1 (6 bases). The CDR3 spans 13 residues. Germline CDR1 KGHSH, CDR2 LQKENI. The CDR3 bases are TGTGCCAGCTCGCCACAGGGAAACACTGAAGCTTTCTTT. Amino acid sequence: CASSPQGNTEAFF.

The V and J genes are TRBV5-1 and TRBJ1-2; the match to TRBD1 covers 8 bases. Germline V gene sequence: CDR1 SGHRS, CDR2 YFSETQ. J was trimmed by 4 bases and V by 8 bases; bases with no gene match: 13. The CDR3 loop spans 15 amino acids. CDR3 nucleotides: TGCGCCAGTCGGGACAGGCCATCCCTTAGCTATGGCTACACCTTC. Translation gives CASRDRPSLSYGYTF.

The V gene is TRBV6-5, the J gene TRBJ2-5; D is unclear. CDR1 and CDR2 (germline): MNHEY, SVGAGI. Between the trimmed V and J ends, which lost 6 bases and 5 bases, there was a span of 13 bases. This CDR3 is 13 amino acids long. The CDR3 DNA is TGTGCCAGCAGGCCATCTACCGTGGAGACCCAGTACTTC. Protein: CASRPSTVETQYF.

The chain has TRBV10-3 and TRBJ2-7, with D perhaps TRBD2 (6 bases). The CDR3 spans 15 residues. V was pared by 8 bases and J by 5 bases, with 22 bases between. Per germline, CDR1 ENHRY and CDR2 SYGVKD. The CDR3 DNA follows: TGTGCCATCGGTCGGCGGGGCGCTGGGACGGACGAGCAGTACTTC. Protein sequence: CAIGRRGAGTDEQYF.

The CDR3 loop is CASSLPVDRDGYGYTF. CDR3 DNA: TGTGCCAGCAGCCTCCCTGTGGACAGGGATGGCTATGGCTACACCTTC. The J gene is TRBJ1-2, the V gene TRBV5-8; 8 positions match TRBD1. Germline lookup yields CDR1 SGHTS and CDR2 YDEGEE. V was clipped by 4 bases and J by 4 bases; unmatched bases: 12. The CDR3 has 16 amino acids.

The V and J genes are TRBV6-6 and TRBJ1-2; no firm D call. V lost 6 bases to trimming and J lost 3 bases, with 14 bases between them. The CDR3 spans 14 residues. Germline V CDR1 and CDR2: MNHNY, SVGAGI (reference sequence). This chain's CDR3 is CASSVGRTYYGYTF. CDR3 sequence (DNA): TGTGCCAGCAGCGTCGGACGGACTTACTATGGCTACACCTTC.

The genes are TRBV2 and TRBJ1-6, with 10 bases lining up with TRBD1. Losses at the gene ends were 4 bases for V and 9 bases for J; bases not matched to a gene: 6. The CDR3 contains 15 residues. CDR1 and CDR2 from the germline V gene are SNHLY and FYNNEI. The CDR3: CASSADRGFASPLHF. CDR3 bases: TGTGCCAGCAGTGCGGACAGGGGGTTCGCTTCACCCCTCCACTTT. The full variable domain, in which reference TRBV2 and TRBJ1-6 provide the parts outside the CDR3, is EPEVTQTPSHQVTQMGQEVILRCVPISNHLYFYWYRQILGQKVEFLVSFYNNEISEKSEIFDDQFSVERPDGSNFTLKIRSTKLEDSAMYFCASSADRGFASPLHFGNGTRLTVT.